This T cell receptor beta chain was recorded in a study of molecular identifiers for immune sequencing clone quantification. Whole-study results and caveats: Whereas clones above 20 RNA copies held under 1% of naive-cell molecules, they held over 98% of effector molecules.

Each CDR3 protein gets one entry after TCRdb re-called the PCR reads with MiXCR. The data contain around 65,000 distinct CDR3 sequences, 15% to 20% of them singletons. CDR1 and CDR2 from the germline V gene are SGHNT and YYREEE (reference sequence). The CDR3 runs 12 residues. V dropped 0 bases and J dropped 8 bases, with 6 bases sitting between them. This clonotype was recorded many times. The antigen remains unidentified. Naive CD8 T cells, phenotype CD8+CD4-CCR7+CD45RA+, were sorted. This sequence joins TRBV5-4 and TRBJ2-1, with D unclear. Sequencing was performed on naive CD8+ T cells from blood, with Jurkat cell RNA spiked in. Specified subset: FACS-sorted CD8+CD4-CCR7+CD45RA+ naive T cells. The source of this sequence is a human donor in good health. Some libraries in this study had Jurkat cell RNA spiked in. The CDR3 here is CASSLGVDEQFF. CDR3 bases: TGTGCCAGCAGCTTGGGGGTGGATGAGCAGTTCTTC.